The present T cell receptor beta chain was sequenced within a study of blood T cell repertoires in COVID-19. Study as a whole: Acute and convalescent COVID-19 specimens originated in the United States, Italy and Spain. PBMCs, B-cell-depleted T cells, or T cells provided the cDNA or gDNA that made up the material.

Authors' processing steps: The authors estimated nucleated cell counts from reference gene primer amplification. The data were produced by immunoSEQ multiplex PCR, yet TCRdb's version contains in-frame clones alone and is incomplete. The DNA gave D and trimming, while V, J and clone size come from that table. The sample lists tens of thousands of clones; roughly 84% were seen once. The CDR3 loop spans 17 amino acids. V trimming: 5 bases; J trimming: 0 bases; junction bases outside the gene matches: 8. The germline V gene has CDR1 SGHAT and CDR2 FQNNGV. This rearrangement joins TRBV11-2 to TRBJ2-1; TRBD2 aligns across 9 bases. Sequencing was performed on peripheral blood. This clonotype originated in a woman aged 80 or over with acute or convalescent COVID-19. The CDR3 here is CASSPRTSGFSYNEQFF. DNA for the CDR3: TGTGCCAGCAGCCCCCGAACTAGCGGGTTCTCCTACAATGAGCAGTTCTTC.